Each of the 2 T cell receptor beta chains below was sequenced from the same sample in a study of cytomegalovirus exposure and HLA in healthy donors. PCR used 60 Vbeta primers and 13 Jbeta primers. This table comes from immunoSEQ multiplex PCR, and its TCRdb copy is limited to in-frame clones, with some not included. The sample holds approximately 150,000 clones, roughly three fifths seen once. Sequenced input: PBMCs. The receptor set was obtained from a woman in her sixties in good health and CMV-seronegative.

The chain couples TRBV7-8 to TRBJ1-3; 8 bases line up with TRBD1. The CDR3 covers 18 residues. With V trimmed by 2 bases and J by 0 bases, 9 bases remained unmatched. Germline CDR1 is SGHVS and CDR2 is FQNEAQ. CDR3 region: CASSLLDRGSFSGNTIYF. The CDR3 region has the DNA TGTGCCAGCAGCTTACTCGACAGGGGCTCTTTCTCTGGAAACACCATATATTTT.

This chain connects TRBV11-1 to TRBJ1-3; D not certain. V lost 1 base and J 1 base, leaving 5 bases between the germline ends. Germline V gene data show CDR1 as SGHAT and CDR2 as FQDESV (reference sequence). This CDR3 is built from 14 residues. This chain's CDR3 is CASSLGGSGNTIYF. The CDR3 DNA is TGTGCCAGCAGCTTAGGAGGTTCTGGAAACACCATATATTTT.